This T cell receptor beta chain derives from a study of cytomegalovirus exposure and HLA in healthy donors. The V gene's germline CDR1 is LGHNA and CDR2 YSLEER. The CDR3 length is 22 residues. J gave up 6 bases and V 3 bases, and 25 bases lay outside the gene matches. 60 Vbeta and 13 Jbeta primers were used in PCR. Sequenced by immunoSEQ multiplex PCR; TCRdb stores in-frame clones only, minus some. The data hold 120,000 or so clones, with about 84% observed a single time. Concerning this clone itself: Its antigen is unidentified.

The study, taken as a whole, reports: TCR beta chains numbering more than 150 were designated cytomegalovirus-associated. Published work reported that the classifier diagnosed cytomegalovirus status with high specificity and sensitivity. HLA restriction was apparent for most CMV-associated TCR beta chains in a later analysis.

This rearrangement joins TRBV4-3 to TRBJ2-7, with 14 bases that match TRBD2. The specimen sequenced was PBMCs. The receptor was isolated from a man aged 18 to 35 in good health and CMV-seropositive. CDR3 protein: CASSQPVTSGRAGVLELGEQYF. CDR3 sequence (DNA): TGCGCCAGCAGCCAGCCTGTGACTAGCGGGAGGGCCGGGGTTTTGGAATTGGGCGAGCAGTACTTC.